Sequencing of this T cell receptor beta chain was carried out in a study of T cells in Graves' hyperthyroidism and ophthalmopathy. Amplified TCR beta CDR3 regions derived from RNA transcripts. Initially, a first-round RT-PCR of the TCR CDR3 employed the HTBI primer set. Each CDR3 protein gets one entry after TCRdb re-called the multiplex PCR reads with MiXCR. The sample holds about 500,000 distinct CDR3 sequences, 15% to 20% seen once. Study outcomes and limitations: Among clonotypes expanded in thyroid above 0.001, most were also found in blood.

This clonotype was observed at least ten times. Its matching antigen is unknown. The sequence came from a young woman with Graves' ophthalmopathy. The sequenced sample was blood.

The CDR3 here is CASAVAGGGTDTQYF. Here the CDR3 DNA reads TGTGCCAGCGCCGTAGCGGGAGGGGGCACAGATACGCAGTATTTT. This chain links TRBV27 with TRBJ2-3, with 11 positions matching TRBD2. This CDR3 has 15 amino acids. Looked up from germline, CDR1 is MNHEY and CDR2 is SMNVEV (reference sequence). V shed 8 bases, J shed 1 base, and the junction held 5 bases outside the gene matches.